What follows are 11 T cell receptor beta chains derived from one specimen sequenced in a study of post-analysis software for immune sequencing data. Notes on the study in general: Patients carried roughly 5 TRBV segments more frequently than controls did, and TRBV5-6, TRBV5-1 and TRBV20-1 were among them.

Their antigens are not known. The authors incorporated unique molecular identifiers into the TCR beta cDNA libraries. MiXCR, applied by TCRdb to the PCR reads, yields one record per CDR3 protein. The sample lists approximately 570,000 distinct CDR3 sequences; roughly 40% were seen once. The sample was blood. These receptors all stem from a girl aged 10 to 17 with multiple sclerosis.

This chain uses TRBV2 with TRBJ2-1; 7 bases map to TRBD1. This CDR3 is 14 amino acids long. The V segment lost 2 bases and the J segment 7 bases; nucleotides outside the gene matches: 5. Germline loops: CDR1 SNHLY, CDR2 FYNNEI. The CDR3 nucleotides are TGTGCCAGCAGTGAAACCAGGGGGTATAATGAGCAGTTCTTC. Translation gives CASSETRGYNEQFF.

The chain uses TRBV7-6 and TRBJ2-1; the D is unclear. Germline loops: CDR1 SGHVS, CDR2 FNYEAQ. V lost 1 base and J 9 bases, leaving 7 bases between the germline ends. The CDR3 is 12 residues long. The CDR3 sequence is CASSLVSPEQFF. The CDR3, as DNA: TGTGCCAGCAGCTTAGTGTCACCTGAGCAGTTCTTC.

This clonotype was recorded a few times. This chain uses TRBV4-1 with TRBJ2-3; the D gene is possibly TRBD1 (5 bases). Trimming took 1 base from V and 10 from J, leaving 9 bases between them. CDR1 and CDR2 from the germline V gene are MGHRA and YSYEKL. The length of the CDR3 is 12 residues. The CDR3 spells CASSQGGVAQYF. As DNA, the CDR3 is TGCGCCAGCAGCCAAGGGGGCGTCGCGCAGTATTTT.

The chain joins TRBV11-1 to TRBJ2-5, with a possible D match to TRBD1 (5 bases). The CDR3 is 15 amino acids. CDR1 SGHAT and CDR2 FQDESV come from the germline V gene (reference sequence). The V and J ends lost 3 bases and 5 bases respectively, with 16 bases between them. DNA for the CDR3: TGTGCCAGCAGCTTCGGATCAGGGTTCAGGGAGACCCAGTACTTC. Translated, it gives CASSFGSGFRETQYF. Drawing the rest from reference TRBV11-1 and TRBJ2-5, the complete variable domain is EAEVAQSPRYKITEKSQAVAFWCDPISGHATLYWYRQILGQGPELLVQFQDESVVDDSQLPKDRFSAERLKGVDSTLKIQPAELGDSAMYLCASSFGSGFRETQYFGPGTRLLVL.

The DNA of the CDR3 is TGTGCCAGCAGCTCCCCTCGACCCTACGAGCAGTACTTC. It specifies CASSSPRPYEQYF. The chain has TRBV6-5 and TRBJ2-7; D uncertain. This CDR3 comprises 13 residues. Germline V gives CDR1 MNHEY, CDR2 SVGAGI. The V and J ends lost 6 bases and 2 bases respectively, with 11 bases between them.

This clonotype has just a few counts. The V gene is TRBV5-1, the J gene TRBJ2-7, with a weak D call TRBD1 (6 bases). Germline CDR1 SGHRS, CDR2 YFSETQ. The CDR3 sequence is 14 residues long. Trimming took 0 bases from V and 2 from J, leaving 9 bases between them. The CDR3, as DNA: TGCGCCAGCAGCTTGGTAGGACAGACCTACGAGCAGTACTTC. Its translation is CASSLVGQTYEQYF.

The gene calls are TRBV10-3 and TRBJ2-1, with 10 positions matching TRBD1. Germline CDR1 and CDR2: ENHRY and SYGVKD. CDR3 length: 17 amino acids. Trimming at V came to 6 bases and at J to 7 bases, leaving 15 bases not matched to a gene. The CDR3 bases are TGTGCCATCAGACAAGGGACAGGGGTACTACCGGGGAATGAGCAGTTCTTC. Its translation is CAIRQGTGVLPGNEQFF.

The CDR3 here is CATSAPFGMGGTYEQYF. The CDR3 DNA is TGTGCCACCAGTGCCCCATTTGGAATGGGGGGGACCTACGAGCAGTACTTC. The chain combines TRBV24-1 with TRBJ2-7, with 7 bases that match TRBD2. Looked up from germline, CDR1 is KGHDR and CDR2 is SFDVKD. CDR3 length: 17 residues. Trimming took 5 bases from V and 2 from J; bases not matched to a gene: 14.

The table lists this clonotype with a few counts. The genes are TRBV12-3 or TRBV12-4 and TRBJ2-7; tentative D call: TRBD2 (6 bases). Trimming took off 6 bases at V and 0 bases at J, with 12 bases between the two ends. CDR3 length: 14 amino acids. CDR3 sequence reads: CASRARDSSYEQYF. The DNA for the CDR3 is TGTGCCAGCAGAGCACGGGACTCCTCCTACGAGCAGTACTTC.

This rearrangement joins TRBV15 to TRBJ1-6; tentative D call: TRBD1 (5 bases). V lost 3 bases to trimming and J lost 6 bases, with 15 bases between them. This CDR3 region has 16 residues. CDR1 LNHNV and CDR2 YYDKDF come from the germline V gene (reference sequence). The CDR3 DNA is TGTGCCACCAGCAGTGGGGGTAGGGCTGGTAATTCACCCCTCCACTTT. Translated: CATSSGGRAGNSPLHF.

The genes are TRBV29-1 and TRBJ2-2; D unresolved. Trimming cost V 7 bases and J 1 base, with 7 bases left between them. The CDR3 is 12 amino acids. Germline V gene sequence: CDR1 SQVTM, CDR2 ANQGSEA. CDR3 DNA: TGCAGCGCTTGGGGGAACACCGGGGAGCTGTTTTTT. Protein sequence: CSAWGNTGELFF.